This section outlines one T cell receptor beta chain sequence together with its context. Antigen unknown. PCR was performed using 60 Vbeta and 13 Jbeta primers. Produced via immunoSEQ multiplex PCR; TCRdb's table is partial and in-frame only. Of around 200,000 clones listed, less than 80% are singletons. The data were taken from a study of cytomegalovirus exposure and HLA in healthy donors. Findings of the study overall: In a later analysis, the majority of CMV-associated beta chains seemingly showed HLA restriction. Investigators reported about 160 TCR beta chains as tied to cytomegalovirus. TCR beta V- and J-gene trimming was later associated with a missense DCLRE1C variant. Among donors in an Asian-associated ancestry cluster, a later analysis reportedly found fewer N-insertions than the roughly 680-donor mean.

Germline-derived CDR1 and CDR2 are SGHVS and FQNEAQ. V lost 6 bases to trimming and J lost 6 bases, with 15 bases between them. This CDR3 contains 14 residues. Sequencing used PBMCs. The gene calls are TRBV7-8 and TRBJ2-1; D is unresolved. The origin of this receptor is a woman in her thirties in good health and CMV-seropositive. As DNA, the CDR3 is TGTGCCAGCAGTCTCCGGGTCTTTAGCAATGAGCAGTTCTTC. It translates to CASSLRVFSNEQFF.